Included here is one T cell receptor beta chain sequence, with context. This sample is drawn from a study of blood T cell repertoires in COVID-19. Study as a whole: Sites in the United States, Italy and Spain provided acute and convalescent COVID-19 samples.

How the authors handled the data: Estimates of nucleated cell counts were drawn from the amplification of reference gene primers. The repertoire was sequenced with immunoSEQ multiplex PCR; TCRdb's copy has only in-frame clones and lacks some. V and J calls plus clone size are reproduced from that table; the DNA served to infer D and trimming. The table has 95,000 to 150,000 clones, 70% to 80% seen once; the top ten hold around 25%. The CDR3 runs 16 residues. From germline, CDR1 is SGHRS and CDR2 YFSETQ. Trimming took 2 bases from V and 1 from J; bases not matched to a gene: 2. The J gene is TRBJ2-1, the V gene TRBV5-1; 11 bases align to TRBD1. This receptor was identified in a human donor in a cohort sampled during active COVID-19. The sequencing sample was made of peripheral blood. As DNA, the CDR3 is TGCGCCAGCAGCTTCGGACAGGGGGCATCCTACAATGAGCAGTTCTTC. This codes for CASSFGQGASYNEQFF.